The clone carrying this TCR beta chain showed up just a few times. The data were obtained in a study of T cell repertoires in aging, cancer and after chemotherapy. Amplification of TCR beta used genomic DNA extracted from peripheral blood. Multiplex touch-down PCR with TRB-A/B primers amplified rearranged V-D-J TRB sequences. TCRdb re-analysed the multiplex PCR reads in MiXCR, keeping a single row per CDR3 protein. This repertoire shows around 2,700 distinct CDR3 sequences, 20% found once; its top ten account for roughly 50%. Sample: blood. This receptor was taken from a human donor with a solid tumor.

CDR3 protein: CASSLRGELFF. The CDR3 DNA follows: TGCGCCAGCAGCCTGAGGGGGGAGCTGTTTTTT. The chain links TRBV4-1 to TRBJ2-2; no definite D call. Trimming shortened V by 4 bases and J by 8 bases, and 5 bases separated the two germline ends. This CDR3 has 11 amino acids. Germline V gives CDR1 MGHRA, CDR2 YSYEKL.